This TCR beta chain emerged from a study of T cell responses to AZD1222 COVID-19 vaccine. Regarding the study as a whole: Elevations in Spike-specific TCR breadth and depth followed administration of two AZD1222 doses. Baseline seropositivity characterized only a handful of AZD1222 recipients.

Libraries were prepared by immunoSEQ multiplex PCR; TCRdb keeps only in-frame clonotypes and omits some of them. The sample yields roughly 100,000 clones, about 93% seen once. The CDR3 spans 16 residues. V was trimmed by 2 bases and J by 0 bases, leaving 11 bases between them. Germline V gives CDR1 LNHDA, CDR2 SQIVND (reference sequence). On this clone itself: The antigen is undetermined.

The receptor's source is an adult in good health. The J gene is TRBJ1-5, the V gene TRBV19; D gene ambiguous. The sequences come from peripheral blood, collected on day 0 of AZD1222 vaccination. The CDR3 loop reads CASSIKDFYSNQPQHF. DNA of the CDR3: TGTGCCAGTAGTATAAAGGACTTTTATAGCAATCAGCCCCAGCATTTT.